Listed below are T cell receptor beta chains from one sample, sequenced in a study of cytomegalovirus exposure and HLA in healthy donors. Clones were read by immunoSEQ multiplex PCR, and TCRdb kept only the in-frame ones, dropping some. The table has about 72,000 clones, 85% to 95% seen once. Material: PBMCs. Receptor source: a woman aged 18-30 years in good health and CMV-seropositive. Each CDR3 is given with its conserved first and last residue. The D gene is left open where the match is weak. Some rows mark clone size as missing; the rest say once, few, many or name a class of expanded clone.

v_call: TRBV19
d_call: TRBD1
j_call: TRBJ2-7
clone_size: NA
cdr3_aa: CASQDRDISYEQYF
cdr3_nt: TGTGCCAGTCAAGACAGGGACATATCCTACGAGCAGTACTTC

v_call: TRBV19
d_call: TRBD1
j_call: TRBJ1-5
clone_size: NA
cdr3_aa: CASSDRVGQPQHF
cdr3_nt: TGTGCCAGTAGTGACAGGGTTGGTCAGCCCCAGCATTTT

v_call: TRBV7-9
d_call: TRBD1
j_call: TRBJ1-5
clone_size: once
cdr3_aa: CASSRGQGAGNQPQHF
cdr3_nt: TGTGCCAGCAGCCGGGGACAGGGGGCAGGGAATCAGCCCCAGCATTTT

v_call: TRBV6-1
d_call: NA
j_call: TRBJ1-5
clone_size: NA
cdr3_aa: CASSEGRMLFMGNQPQHF
cdr3_nt: TGTGCCAGCAGTGAGGGGAGGATGCTGTTTATGGGCAATCAGCCCCAGCATTTT

v_call: TRBV21-1
d_call: NA
j_call: TRBJ1-5
clone_size: NA
cdr3_aa: CASSHRGGNQPQHF
cdr3_nt: TGTGCCAGCAGCCACAGGGGTGGTAATCAGCCCCAGCATTTT

v_call: TRBV4-3
d_call: NA
j_call: TRBJ1-5
clone_size: NA
cdr3_aa: CASSQDVYSNQPQHF
cdr3_nt: TGCGCCAGCAGCCAAGATGTATATAGCAATCAGCCCCAGCATTTT

v_call: TRBV30
d_call: TRBD2
j_call: TRBJ2-1
clone_size: NA
cdr3_aa: CAWSFRTSANEQFF
cdr3_nt: TGTGCCTGGAGTTTTCGGACTAGCGCAAATGAGCAGTTCTTC

v_call: TRBV9
d_call: TRBD1
j_call: TRBJ2-7
clone_size: NA
cdr3_aa: CASSPTDRVYEQYF
cdr3_nt: TGTGCCAGCAGCCCCACGGACAGGGTTTACGAGCAGTACTTC

v_call: TRBV11-3
d_call: NA
j_call: TRBJ2-5
clone_size: NA
cdr3_aa: CASSLVNEETQYF
cdr3_nt: TGTGCCAGCAGCTTAGTTAATGAAGAGACCCAGTACTTC

v_call: TRBV7-2
d_call: TRBD1
j_call: TRBJ2-3
clone_size: once
cdr3_aa: CASSWGQGSTDTQYF
cdr3_nt: TGTGCCAGCAGCTGGGGACAGGGATCGACAGATACGCAGTATTTT

v_call: TRBV9
d_call: TRBD1
j_call: TRBJ2-7
clone_size: NA
cdr3_aa: CASSVGDSYYEQYF
cdr3_nt: TGTGCCAGCAGCGTAGGGGACAGTTACTACGAGCAGTACTTC

v_call: TRBV10-3
d_call: NA
j_call: TRBJ2-7
clone_size: NA
cdr3_aa: CAISDGLYYEQYF
cdr3_nt: TGTGCCATCAGTGACGGACTGTACTACGAGCAGTACTTC

v_call: TRBV30
d_call: NA
j_call: TRBJ1-1
clone_size: once
cdr3_aa: CAWTIDRDTEAFF
cdr3_nt: TGTGCCTGGACCATCGACAGAGACACTGAAGCTTTCTTT

v_call: TRBV30
d_call: TRBD1
j_call: TRBJ1-1
clone_size: once
cdr3_aa: CAWSGGTGKTEAFF
cdr3_nt: TGTGCCTGGAGCGGCGGGACAGGGAAAACTGAAGCTTTCTTT

v_call: TRBV5-1
d_call: NA
j_call: TRBJ2-1
clone_size: NA
cdr3_aa: CASSLRNRAPYNEQFF
cdr3_nt: TGCGCCAGCAGCCTCCGAAACAGGGCCCCATACAATGAGCAGTTCTTC

v_call: TRBV30
d_call: TRBD1
j_call: TRBJ1-4
clone_size: NA
cdr3_aa: CAWSLRQGINEKLFF
cdr3_nt: TGTGCCTGGAGCCTTAGACAGGGGATAAATGAAAAACTGTTTTTT

v_call: TRBV4-1
d_call: NA
j_call: TRBJ2-7
clone_size: NA
cdr3_aa: CASSQVGLRGYEQYF
cdr3_nt: TGCGCCAGCAGCCAAGTAGGTCTTCGGGGATACGAGCAGTACTTC

v_call: TRBV11-2
d_call: TRBD1
j_call: TRBJ2-7
clone_size: NA
cdr3_aa: CASTGGVYEQYF
cdr3_nt: TGTGCCAGCACAGGGGGCGTCTACGAGCAGTACTTC

v_call: TRBV27
d_call: TRBD1
j_call: TRBJ2-5
clone_size: NA
cdr3_aa: CASRTGMGETQYF
cdr3_nt: TGTGCCAGCAGGACAGGGATGGGGGAGACCCAGTACTTC

v_call: TRBV19
d_call: TRBD1
j_call: TRBJ2-7
clone_size: NA
cdr3_aa: CASSMKGQGDYEQYF
cdr3_nt: TGTGCCAGTAGTATGAAGGGACAGGGAGACTACGAGCAGTACTTC

v_call: TRBV7-8
d_call: NA
j_call: TRBJ2-2
clone_size: NA
cdr3_aa: CASSFEGGELFF
cdr3_nt: TGTGCCAGCAGCTTCGAGGGCGGGGAGCTGTTTTTT

v_call: TRBV4-2
d_call: NA
j_call: TRBJ2-7
clone_size: NA
cdr3_aa: CASSPSPGPGYEQYF
cdr3_nt: TGTGCCAGCAGCCCCAGCCCCGGGCCGGGGTACGAGCAGTACTTC

v_call: TRBV10-3
d_call: TRBD1
j_call: TRBJ2-1
clone_size: NA
cdr3_aa: CAISAEDRGFRNEQFF
cdr3_nt: TGTGCCATCAGTGCAGAGGACAGGGGGTTTAGGAATGAGCAGTTCTTC

v_call: TRBV30
d_call: TRBD1
j_call: TRBJ1-2
clone_size: NA
cdr3_aa: CAWSGDSRVYGYTF
cdr3_nt: TGTGCCTGGAGTGGGGACAGCCGAGTCTATGGCTACACCTTC

v_call: TRBV2
d_call: TRBD2
j_call: TRBJ2-3
clone_size: NA
cdr3_aa: CASSELAGGRYF
cdr3_nt: TGTGCCAGCAGTGAATTAGCGGGGGGGAGATATTTT

v_call: TRBV6-5
d_call: TRBD1
j_call: TRBJ1-2
clone_size: NA
cdr3_aa: CASSTRQGGNGYTF
cdr3_nt: TGTGCCAGCAGTACCAGACAGGGGGGCAATGGCTACACCTTC

v_call: TRBV6-5
d_call: TRBD1
j_call: TRBJ1-1
clone_size: NA
cdr3_aa: CASSDRGMNTEAFF
cdr3_nt: TGTGCCAGCAGTGACAGGGGTATGAACACTGAAGCTTTCTTT

v_call: TRBV19
d_call: TRBD1
j_call: TRBJ1-4
clone_size: once
cdr3_aa: CASSSGQVNEKLFF
cdr3_nt: TGTGCCAGTAGCTCCGGACAGGTCAATGAAAAACTGTTTTTT

v_call: TRBV15
d_call: NA
j_call: TRBJ2-5
clone_size: NA
cdr3_aa: CATSSPSATKETQYF
cdr3_nt: TGTGCCACCAGCAGCCCCAGCGCCACCAAAGAGACCCAGTACTTC

v_call: TRBV9
d_call: TRBD1
j_call: TRBJ2-7
clone_size: NA
cdr3_aa: CASSVGTGLYEQYF
cdr3_nt: TGTGCCAGCAGCGTAGGGACAGGGCTCTACGAGCAGTACTTC

v_call: TRBV19
d_call: NA
j_call: TRBJ2-2
clone_size: NA
cdr3_aa: CASSMSGVDTGELFF
cdr3_nt: TGTGCCAGTAGTATGTCCGGGGTCGACACCGGGGAGCTGTTTTTT

v_call: TRBV28
d_call: TRBD1
j_call: TRBJ1-1
clone_size: NA
cdr3_aa: CASSLPGTGGDTEAFF
cdr3_nt: TGTGCCAGCAGTTTACCCGGGACAGGGGGTGATACTGAAGCTTTCTTT

v_call: TRBV5-4
d_call: NA
j_call: TRBJ1-1
clone_size: NA
cdr3_aa: CASSSLQVTANTEAFF
cdr3_nt: TGTGCCAGCAGCTCACTACAGGTGACCGCTAACACTGAAGCTTTCTTT

v_call: TRBV7-6
d_call: TRBD2
j_call: TRBJ2-3
clone_size: NA
cdr3_aa: CASSFRLAGGGDTQYF
cdr3_nt: TGTGCCAGCAGCTTCAGACTAGCGGGAGGGGGAGATACGCAGTATTTT

v_call: TRBV4-3
d_call: NA
j_call: TRBJ2-2
clone_size: once
cdr3_aa: CASSRDRQGNPTGELFF
cdr3_nt: TGCGCCAGCAGCCGTGACAGGCAGGGTAACCCCACCGGGGAGCTGTTTTTT

v_call: TRBV29-1
d_call: NA
j_call: TRBJ1-1
clone_size: NA
cdr3_aa: CSARGTSEAFF
cdr3_nt: TGCAGCGCCCGAGGAACAAGTGAAGCTTTCTTT

v_call: TRBV9
d_call: NA
j_call: TRBJ1-4
clone_size: NA
cdr3_aa: CASSVGSRDVGEKLFF
cdr3_nt: TGTGCCAGCAGCGTAGGGAGTCGGGATGTCGGTGAAAAACTGTTTTTT

v_call: TRBV11-2
d_call: NA
j_call: TRBJ2-2
clone_size: NA
cdr3_aa: CASSLDRNTGELFF
cdr3_nt: TGTGCCAGCAGCCTCGACAGAAACACCGGGGAGCTGTTTTTT

v_call: TRBV6-5
d_call: NA
j_call: TRBJ1-1
clone_size: once
cdr3_aa: CASSLRATGTEAFF
cdr3_nt: TGTGCCAGCAGCCTCAGGGCCACTGGGACTGAAGCTTTCTTT

v_call: TRBV10-3
d_call: NA
j_call: TRBJ1-3
clone_size: NA
cdr3_aa: CAISELGGSSGNTIYF
cdr3_nt: TGTGCCATCAGTGAGCTGGGAGGCAGCTCTGGAAACACCATATATTTT

v_call: TRBV19
d_call: TRBD2
j_call: TRBJ2-5
clone_size: NA
cdr3_aa: CASSPQVEREGRETQYF
cdr3_nt: TGTGCCAGTTCCCCCCAGGTCGAGCGGGAGGGCCGAGAGACCCAGTACTTC

v_call: TRBV7-6
d_call: TRBD2
j_call: TRBJ2-1
clone_size: NA
cdr3_aa: CASSSRTSGQNEQFF
cdr3_nt: TGTGCCAGCAGCTCGCGGACTAGCGGGCAGAATGAGCAGTTCTTC

v_call: TRBV5-6
d_call: TRBD2
j_call: TRBJ2-2
clone_size: NA
cdr3_aa: CASAGYGGASGELFF
cdr3_nt: TGTGCCAGCGCAGGTTACGGGGGGGCATCCGGGGAGCTGTTTTTT

v_call: TRBV6-1
d_call: TRBD2
j_call: TRBJ2-3
clone_size: NA
cdr3_aa: CASSEARGGTDTQYF
cdr3_nt: TGTGCCAGCAGTGAAGCCCGGGGGGGCACAGATACGCAGTATTTT

v_call: TRBV19
d_call: TRBD1
j_call: TRBJ1-5
clone_size: NA
cdr3_aa: CASRSGQAENQPQHF
cdr3_nt: TGTGCCAGTAGGTCGGGACAGGCCGAGAATCAGCCCCAGCATTTT

v_call: TRBV5-1
d_call: NA
j_call: TRBJ2-7
clone_size: NA
cdr3_aa: CASSFPGSYEQYF
cdr3_nt: TGCGCCAGCAGTTTTCCAGGCTCCTACGAGCAGTACTTC

v_call: TRBV2
d_call: NA
j_call: TRBJ2-1
clone_size: NA
cdr3_aa: CASSEYDSGAYNEQFF
cdr3_nt: TGTGCCAGCAGTGAATACGATAGCGGAGCCTACAATGAGCAGTTCTTC

v_call: TRBV5-6
d_call: NA
j_call: TRBJ2-7
clone_size: NA
cdr3_aa: CASSPGLTSSYEQYF
cdr3_nt: TGTGCCAGCAGCCCGGGACTTACCAGCTCCTACGAGCAGTACTTC

v_call: TRBV4-3
d_call: NA
j_call: TRBJ1-1
clone_size: NA
cdr3_aa: CASRAGMNTEAFF
cdr3_nt: TGCGCCAGCAGGGCAGGCATGAACACTGAAGCTTTCTTT

v_call: TRBV27
d_call: NA
j_call: TRBJ2-1
clone_size: NA
cdr3_aa: CASSLGSVGGAGNEQFF
cdr3_nt: TGTGCCAGCAGTTTAGGGTCCGTGGGGGGGGCGGGCAATGAGCAGTTCTTC

v_call: TRBV7-2
d_call: TRBD2
j_call: TRBJ2-2
clone_size: NA
cdr3_aa: CASSEGLAEITGELFF
cdr3_nt: TGTGCCAGCAGCGAAGGACTAGCGGAGATCACCGGGGAGCTGTTTTTT

v_call: TRBV7-2
d_call: TRBD2
j_call: TRBJ2-1
clone_size: NA
cdr3_aa: CASSLVGGGNNEQFF
cdr3_nt: TGTGCCAGCAGCTTAGTCGGGGGGGGTAACAATGAGCAGTTCTTC

v_call: TRBV5-6
d_call: TRBD1
j_call: TRBJ1-1
clone_size: NA
cdr3_aa: CASSKPGQGYLPHTEAFF
cdr3_nt: TGTGCCAGCAGCAAGCCGGGACAGGGGTACCTACCGCACACTGAAGCTTTCTTT

v_call: TRBV2
d_call: NA
j_call: TRBJ1-6
clone_size: NA
cdr3_aa: CASRGGWENSPLHF
cdr3_nt: TGTGCCAGCCGGGGGGGATGGGAAAATTCACCCCTCCACTTT

v_call: TRBV4-1
d_call: NA
j_call: TRBJ1-2
clone_size: once
cdr3_aa: CASSQEFERYGYTF
cdr3_nt: TGCGCCAGCAGCCAAGAATTCGAGAGATATGGCTACACCTTC

v_call: TRBV18
d_call: NA
j_call: TRBJ2-7
clone_size: NA
cdr3_aa: CASSPSRRSYEQYF
cdr3_nt: TGTGCCAGCTCACCCTCACGCAGGTCCTACGAGCAGTACTTC

v_call: TRBV10-3
d_call: TRBD2
j_call: TRBJ2-7
clone_size: NA
cdr3_aa: CAISPSGTEQYF
cdr3_nt: TGTGCCATCAGTCCTAGCGGGACCGAGCAGTACTTC